This T cell receptor (beta chain) was obtained from a study of blood T cell repertoires in COVID-19. Whole-study context: COVID-19 samples collected from the United States, Italy and Spain covered acute and convalescent phases. The analysed material was cDNA or gDNA that came from T cells, B-cell-depleted T cells, or PBMCs.

CDR1 is MNHEY, CDR2 SMNVEV, per germline (reference sequence). This CDR3 contains 13 residues. V lost 3 bases, J lost 13 bases, and 16 bases lay in between. Clones were sequenced by immunoSEQ multiplex PCR, and TCRdb holds only the in-frame ones, with some missing. This table holds about 230,000 clones, around 83% found once. The sample consisted of peripheral blood. The chain is built from TRBV27 and TRBJ2-1; D uncertain. The origin of this receptor is a woman aged 45-60 years with acute or convalescent COVID-19. Written as DNA, the CDR3 is TGTGCCAGCAGTTTGAATCTATTGAGTCGTCAGTTCTTC. Translation: CASSLNLLSRQFF.